Listed below are T cell receptor beta chains from one sample, sequenced in a study of CD8+ T cells in alopecia areata. Repertoires were generated with immunoSEQ multiplex PCR, while TCRdb's copy carries only in-frame clones and drops some. The data hold around 50,000 clones, with 96% observed a single time. The specimen was CD8+ T cells sorted from blood, collected at week 0. These receptors came from a human donor with alopecia areata. Each CDR3 is given with its conserved first and last residue. A D gene is named only where the DNA matches it firmly. Clone size, where shown, is once, few, many, or a class for clones that have expanded.

>NA|NA|TRBJ1-5|TRBV6-5
TGTGCCAGCAGCCGAGGGAGATTCAATCAGCCCCAGCATTTT
CASSRGRFNQPQHF
>NA|TRBD1|TRBJ2-3|TRBV11-2
TGTGCCAGCAGCTTCCGGGACAGGGACACAGATACGCAGTATTTT
CASSFRDRDTDTQYF
>NA|NA|TRBJ1-5|TRBV6-1
TGTGCCAGCAGTGAATCTCAATGGGTTGCTAGCAATCAGCCCCAGCATTTT
CASSESQWVASNQPQHF
>NA|NA|TRBJ1-1|TRBV6-5
TGTGCCAGCAGTTACTCGATGGAGGGGTTAATGACTGAAGCTTTCTTT
CASSYSMEGLMTEAFF
>NA|NA|TRBJ2-3|TRBV25-1
TGTGCCAGCAGTGAGGCATACCAGCACACAGATACGCAGTATTTT
CASSEAYQHTDTQYF
>NA|NA|TRBJ2-5|TRBV7-8
TGTGCCAGCAGCCCAACCGCAGGAGGGTTGCGGGAGACCCAGTACTTC
CASSPTAGGLRETQYF
>NA|TRBD1|TRBJ2-7|TRBV5-1
TGCGCCAGCAGCTTGGGACAGGGGAGTTCCGAGCAGTACTTC
CASSLGQGSSEQYF
>NA|TRBD2|TRBJ2-7|TRBV5-1
TGCGCCAGCAGCGAGGGACTAGCGGGGGGCCCCAACGACTACGAGCAGTACTTC
CASSEGLAGGPNDYEQYF
>few|NA|TRBJ2-1|TRBV11-2
TGTGCCAGCAGCGTATACCTTAACGGGGGCCCCTACAATGAGCAGTTCTTC
CASSVYLNGGPYNEQFF
>NA|NA|TRBJ1-1|TRBV30
TGTGCCTGGACCCGAACTGACATTACGAACACTGAAGCTTTCTTT
CAWTRTDITNTEAFF
>NA|NA|TRBJ2-7|TRBV5-6
TGTGCCAGCAGCTTGAACTACGAGCAGTACTTC
CASSLNYEQYF
>NA|NA|TRBJ2-7|TRBV7-9
TGTGCCAGCAGCTTACCAGACAGCTCCTACGAGCAGTACTTC
CASSLPDSSYEQYF
>NA|NA|TRBJ1-1|TRBV7-9
TGTGCCAGCAGCTTAAGGATCATGAACACTGAAGCTTTCTTT
CASSLRIMNTEAFF
>NA|NA|TRBJ2-5|TRBV5-4
TGTGCCAGCAGCTTGTTCGATCTAGCACGGGAGACCCAGTACTTC
CASSLFDLARETQYF
>NA|NA|TRBJ2-7|TRBV29-1
TGCAGCGTTCGATCAAGCACGGCCTACGAGCAGTACTTC
CSVRSSTAYEQYF
>NA|TRBD2|TRBJ2-1|TRBV4-1
TGCGCCAGCAGCCAAGAATCAAGCGGGGCGCTCAATGAGCAGTTCTTC
CASSQESSGALNEQFF
>once|NA|TRBJ2-7|TRBV27
TGTGCCAGCAGTGTATCGGGGCAGGGCGGACTAACCTCGGAGCAGTACTTC
CASSVSGQGGLTSEQYF
>NA|TRBD1|TRBJ1-3|TRBV4-1
TGCGCCAGCAGCGGAACAGGGGAGGGAAACACCATATATTTT
CASSGTGEGNTIYF
>once|NA|TRBJ2-3|TRBV7-6
TGTGCCAGCAGAACCAGTCAGGCTAGCACAGATACGCAGTATTTT
CASRTSQASTDTQYF
>NA|NA|TRBJ2-7|TRBV10-3
TGTGCCATCAACCGGGCAGAAACCTCCTACGAGCAGTACTTC
CAINRAETSYEQYF
>NA|TRBD2|TRBJ2-1|TRBV29-1
TGCAGCGTAGATAGCGGGAGGGGCGGGTACAATGAGCAGTTCTTC
CSVDSGRGGYNEQFF
>once|NA|TRBJ1-3|TRBV9
TGTGCCAGCAGCCGTCGACAGCCACAAGGAGACACCATATATTTT
CASSRRQPQGDTIYF
>once|NA|TRBJ2-7|TRBV25-1
TGTGCCAGCAGTGCAGGTCCGTACGAGCAGTACTTC
CASSAGPYEQYF
>NA|NA|TRBJ1-2|TRBV29-1
TGCAGCGTCCACCCGGATCAGCTCTATGGCTACACCTTC
CSVHPDQLYGYTF
>NA|NA|TRBJ2-5|TRBV4-1
TGCGCCAGCAGCCAAGATTCGGGACACTTAAACCAAGAGACCCAGTACTTC
CASSQDSGHLNQETQYF
>NA|NA|TRBJ2-7|TRBV29-1
TGCAGCGTCGTCTCTGGGGGCCTCCAGTACTTC
CSVVSGGLQYF
>NA|NA|TRBJ2-3|TRBV6-4
TGTGCCACCCCGAGAGGGGCCTACACAGATACGCAGTATTTT
CATPRGAYTDTQYF
>NA|TRBD2|TRBJ2-3|TRBV2
TGTGCCAGCAGGCGGGGGGGCACCACAGATACGCAGTATTTT
CASRRGGTTDTQYF
>once|NA|TRBJ2-2|TRBV27
TGTGCCAGCAGTACCCCCGCCCCTTCGAGGAACGGGGAGCTGTTTTTT
CASSTPAPSRNGELFF
>NA|TRBD2|TRBJ2-7|TRBV4-2
TGTGCCAGCAGCCAAGAGGGAGGGGTGCTCTACGAGCAGTACTTC
CASSQEGGVLYEQYF
>NA|NA|TRBJ2-7|TRBV6-5
TGTGCCAGCAGTTACTCTCTCAGTGGGCCCCCCTACGAGCAGTACTTC
CASSYSLSGPPYEQYF
>NA|NA|TRBJ2-7|TRBV2
TGTGCCACCCGACTTCTTGAAGTTTACGAGCAGTACTTC
CATRLLEVYEQYF
>NA|TRBD2|TRBJ2-1|TRBV5-5
TGTGCCAGCAGCGTACTGGAGGGACTATTTAGTATTGAGCAGTTCTTC
CASSVLEGLFSIEQFF
>NA|TRBD2|TRBJ2-7|TRBV2
TGTGCCAGCAGCTCCGGGACTAGCGGTTCCTACGAGCAGTACTTC
CASSSGTSGSYEQYF
>NA|NA|TRBJ2-3|TRBV6-5
TGTGCCAGCAGTCCAGGGTTTTCTGATACGCAGTATTTT
CASSPGFSDTQYF
>NA|TRBD2|TRBJ2-7|TRBV4-1
TGCGCCAGCAGCCAAAAAGGGAGGGGTTCCGAGCAGTACTTC
CASSQKGRGSEQYF
>NA|TRBD1|TRBJ2-5|TRBV2
TGTGCCAACCATGAAAGCGGACAGGGGTTAGGAGAGACCCAGTACTTC
CANHESGQGLGETQYF
>NA|NA|TRBJ1-3|TRBV7-2
TGTGCCAGCAGCCTTCGGGACACCATCTCTGGAAACACCATATATTTT
CASSLRDTISGNTIYF
>NA|NA|TRBJ2-7|TRBV14
TGTGCCAGCAGCCAATGGACTGCCTACGAGCAGTACTTC
CASSQWTAYEQYF
>NA|NA|TRBJ1-2|TRBV6-6
TGTGCCAGCAGTTACGACATGCCTGGCTACACCTTC
CASSYDMPGYTF
>NA|NA|TRBJ2-7|TRBV30
TGTGCCTGGAGTGTAACCCCCGACAGTCCAAGGGCTGAGCAGTACTTC
CAWSVTPDSPRAEQYF
>NA|TRBD2|TRBJ2-5|TRBV4-1
TGCGCCAGCAGCCAAGTAGTAGCGGGGGCACAAGAGACCCAGTACTTC
CASSQVVAGAQETQYF
>NA|TRBD1|TRBJ1-5|TRBV6-5
TGTGCCAGCAGTTCGACAGGGTCGGGCAATCAGCCCCAGCATTTT
CASSSTGSGNQPQHF
>NA|NA|TRBJ2-3|TRBV6-4
TGTGCCAGCAGTGACGGGGCGAGTGCTAGCACAGATACGCAGTATTTT
CASSDGASASTDTQYF